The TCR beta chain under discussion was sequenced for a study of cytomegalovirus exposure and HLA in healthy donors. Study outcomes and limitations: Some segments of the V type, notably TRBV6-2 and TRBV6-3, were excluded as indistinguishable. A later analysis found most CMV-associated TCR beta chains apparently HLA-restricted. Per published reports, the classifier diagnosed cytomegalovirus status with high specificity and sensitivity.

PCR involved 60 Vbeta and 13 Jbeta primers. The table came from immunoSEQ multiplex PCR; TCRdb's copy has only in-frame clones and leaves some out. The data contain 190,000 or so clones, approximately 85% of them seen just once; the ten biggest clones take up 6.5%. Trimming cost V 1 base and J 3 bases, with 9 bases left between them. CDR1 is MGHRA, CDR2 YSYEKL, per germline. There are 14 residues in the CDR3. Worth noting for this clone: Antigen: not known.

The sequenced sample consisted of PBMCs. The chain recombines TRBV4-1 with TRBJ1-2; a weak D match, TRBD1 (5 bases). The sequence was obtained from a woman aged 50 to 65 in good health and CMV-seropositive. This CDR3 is CASSQGQYYYGYTF. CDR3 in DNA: TGCGCCAGCAGCCAAGGACAGTACTACTATGGCTACACCTTC.